The clone carrying this TCR beta chain was picked up a small number of times. Its antigen is unknown. PCR amplification relied on 60 Vbeta primers (plus 13 Jbeta primers). The table came from immunoSEQ multiplex PCR; TCRdb's copy has only in-frame clones and leaves some out. The table lists 150,000 to 200,000 clones, 72% of them singletons. Nominally healthy donors provided the samples, though records likely missed some immune exposures. The CDR3 extends over 13 amino acids. With 4 bases removed from V and 1 base from J, the gap between germline ends came to 8 bases. Germline V gives CDR1 LGHNA, CDR2 YSLEER. This sample is drawn from a study of cytomegalovirus exposure and HLA in healthy donors. Study outcomes and limitations: Earlier findings revealed that most TCR beta V segments proved productive either about 90% or about 30% of the time. In a later analysis, TCR beta V- and J-gene trimming was associated with a missense DCLRE1C variant.

The chain links TRBV4-3 to TRBJ2-7; D gene unclear. This clonotype was obtained from a human donor in good health. Source material: PBMCs. DNA for the CDR3: TGCGCCAGCAGCCTCACAAGATCCTACGAGCAGTACTTC. Its protein product is CASSLTRSYEQYF.